These T cell receptor beta chains were read from a single sample in a study of T cells after yellow fever vaccination. MiXCR was run by TCRdb on the 5' RACE reads, yielding one entry per CDR3 protein. The sample yields approximately 300,000 distinct CDR3 sequences, about an eighth seen once. Sequencing was performed on CD4+ T cells sorted from PBMCs, taken 45 days after the yellow fever booster vaccination. Receptors were obtained from a man between 25 and 39 years old who received the YFV17D yellow fever vaccine. Both conserved end residues are part of each CDR3. D genes are given only for firm matches. Only part of the rows carry a size: once, few, many, or a class if the clone is expanded.

CDR3nt: TGCGCCAGCAGCTACTCTCACGGGAGGGCCTACGAGCAGTACTTC; CDR3aa: CASSYSHGRAYEQYF; j_gene: TRBJ2-7; len: 15; v_gene: TRBV5-1; d_gene: TRBD2; abundance: .
CDR3nt: TGCAGTGCTAGAGATGGGACTAGCCTCCAAGAGACCCAGTACTTC; CDR3aa: CSARDGTSLQETQYF; j_gene: TRBJ2-5; len: 15; v_gene: TRBV20-1; d_gene: TRBD2; abundance: few
CDR3nt: TGTGCCACCAGTGGAGGCGTGGGCTCCTACAATGAGCAGTTCTTC; CDR3aa: CATSGGVGSYNEQFF; j_gene: TRBJ2-1; len: 15; v_gene: TRBV24-1; d_gene: .; abundance: .
CDR3nt: TGTGCCACCAGTGATTCGACTAGCGGGAGGGCTGGGTACAATGAGCAGTTCTTC; CDR3aa: CATSDSTSGRAGYNEQFF; j_gene: TRBJ2-1; len: 18; v_gene: TRBV24-1; d_gene: TRBD2; abundance: .
CDR3nt: TGCAGTGCTGCCGGGCCCAAAAACATTCGGTACTTC; CDR3aa: CSAAGPKNIRYF; j_gene: TRBJ2-4; len: 12; v_gene: TRBV20-1; d_gene: .; abundance: few
CDR3nt: TGTGCCACCAGCAGAGATGGGACTAGAGCCTACAATGAGCAGTTCTTC; CDR3aa: CATSRDGTRAYNEQFF; j_gene: TRBJ2-1; len: 16; v_gene: TRBV15; d_gene: TRBD2; abundance: .
CDR3nt: TGTGCCAGCAGGAGACAGGTACCCTACAATGAGCAGTTCTTC; CDR3aa: CASRRQVPYNEQFF; j_gene: TRBJ2-1; len: 14; v_gene: TRBV7-2; d_gene: .; abundance: few
CDR3nt: TGTGCCAGCAACAGGGGCCCGGGACAGGGGAACACCGGGGAGCTGTTTTTT; CDR3aa: CASNRGPGQGNTGELFF; j_gene: TRBJ2-2; len: 17; v_gene: TRBV12-3/TRBV12-4; d_gene: TRBD1; abundance: .
CDR3nt: TGCAGTGCTAGGAGGGACTATTACGCAGATACGCAGTATTTT; CDR3aa: CSARRDYYADTQYF; j_gene: TRBJ2-3; len: 14; v_gene: TRBV20-1; d_gene: TRBD2; abundance: .
CDR3nt: TGTGCCAGCAGCTCCTCGCGGGAGGGGTCGCAGTATTTT; CDR3aa: CASSSSREGSQYF; j_gene: TRBJ2-3; len: 13; v_gene: TRBV7-2; d_gene: TRBD2; abundance: .
CDR3nt: TGTGCCAGCAGCTCAGCGACAGGGTCGAGGAACGAGCAGTACTTC; CDR3aa: CASSSATGSRNEQYF; j_gene: TRBJ2-7; len: 15; v_gene: TRBV5-6; d_gene: TRBD1; abundance: .
CDR3nt: TGTGCCAGCAGTACGTGGGGAGACGGGGAGCTGTTTTTT; CDR3aa: CASSTWGDGELFF; j_gene: TRBJ2-2; len: 13; v_gene: TRBV12-3/TRBV12-4; d_gene: .; abundance: .
CDR3nt: TGCGCCAGCAGCTCAATCAGCTCCTACAATGAGCAGTTCTTC; CDR3aa: CASSSISSYNEQFF; j_gene: TRBJ2-1; len: 14; v_gene: TRBV5-1; d_gene: .; abundance: few
CDR3nt: TGTGCCTGGAGTTCGGTGAGGGGTGGGTGGCCCCAGCATTTT; CDR3aa: CAWSSVRGGWPQHF; j_gene: TRBJ1-5; len: 14; v_gene: TRBV30; d_gene: .; abundance: .
CDR3nt: TGTGCCATCACGGCAGGGGCTGGAACAAACTCTGGAAACACCATATATTTT; CDR3aa: CAITAGAGTNSGNTIYF; j_gene: TRBJ1-3; len: 17; v_gene: TRBV10-3; d_gene: .; abundance: .
CDR3nt: TGTGCCAGCAGCCTACGGGTCAGGGGAGATACGCAGTATTTT; CDR3aa: CASSLRVRGDTQYF; j_gene: TRBJ2-3; len: 14; v_gene: TRBV7-8; d_gene: .; abundance: .
CDR3nt: TGTGCCATCAGTGATCCCAGGGGGCGAGAGAACACCGGGGAGCTGTTTTTT; CDR3aa: CAISDPRGRENTGELFF; j_gene: TRBJ2-2; len: 17; v_gene: TRBV10-3; d_gene: TRBD1; abundance: few
CDR3nt: TGTGCCAGCAGCCAACTAGCGGGCTCCCCCAAGATAAAGCAGTTCTTC; CDR3aa: CASSQLAGSPKIKQFF; j_gene: TRBJ2-1; len: 16; v_gene: TRBV7-2; d_gene: TRBD2; abundance: few
CDR3nt: TGTGCCAGTAGTAGGACAGGGACGACCTACGAGCAGTACTTC; CDR3aa: CASSRTGTTYEQYF; j_gene: TRBJ2-7; len: 14; v_gene: TRBV19; d_gene: TRBD1; abundance: .
CDR3nt: TGTGCCAGCAGCTTGCTCGAGGAGGCAGATACGCAGTATTTT; CDR3aa: CASSLLEEADTQYF; j_gene: TRBJ2-3; len: 14; v_gene: TRBV5-4; d_gene: .; abundance: .
CDR3nt: TGTGCCAGCAGCCAAGATCCCCGGACTAGCGGGAGTTCCTACAATGAGCAGTTCTTC; CDR3aa: CASSQDPRTSGSSYNEQFF; j_gene: TRBJ2-1; len: 19; v_gene: TRBV14; d_gene: TRBD2; abundance: .
CDR3nt: TGTGCCAGCAGCTTGGCCCCGATAGGGGCTGAAGCTTTCTTT; CDR3aa: CASSLAPIGAEAFF; j_gene: TRBJ1-1; len: 14; v_gene: TRBV7-2; d_gene: .; abundance: few
CDR3nt: TGTGCCACCAGCAGAGATAGGGGGACAGCAAATTCACCCCTCCACTTT; CDR3aa: CATSRDRGTANSPLHF; j_gene: TRBJ1-6; len: 16; v_gene: TRBV15; d_gene: TRBD1; abundance: .
CDR3nt: TGTGCCAGCAGCTCCAGCGCAAGCACCGGGGAGCTGTTTTTT; CDR3aa: CASSSSASTGELFF; j_gene: TRBJ2-2; len: 14; v_gene: TRBV7-2; d_gene: .; abundance: few
CDR3nt: TGTGCCAGCAGTCGACCCCCTTACGAGCAGTACTTC; CDR3aa: CASSRPPYEQYF; j_gene: TRBJ2-7; len: 12; v_gene: TRBV27; d_gene: .; abundance: few
CDR3nt: TGTGCCAGCAGTTACTCTGGGGTTCGAGAGACCCAGTACTTC; CDR3aa: CASSYSGVRETQYF; j_gene: TRBJ2-5; len: 14; v_gene: TRBV6-5; d_gene: .; abundance: few
CDR3nt: TGTGCCAGCAGCTCGGCCGGGACTAGCGGATGGCGCACAGATACGCAGTATTTT; CDR3aa: CASSSAGTSGWRTDTQYF; j_gene: TRBJ2-3; len: 18; v_gene: TRBV11-2; d_gene: TRBD2; abundance: few
CDR3nt: TGTGCCAGCAACTCACAGGTCCGACCCCACGAGCAGTACTTC; CDR3aa: CASNSQVRPHEQYF; j_gene: TRBJ2-7; len: 14; v_gene: TRBV7-2; d_gene: .; abundance: few
CDR3nt: TGTGCCAGCAGCCGGACTAGCGGGAAATACGAGCAGTACTTC; CDR3aa: CASSRTSGKYEQYF; j_gene: TRBJ2-7; len: 14; v_gene: TRBV7-4; d_gene: TRBD2; abundance: few
CDR3nt: TGTGCCAGCAGCCACAGATTCCCTCAAGAGACCCAGTACTTC; CDR3aa: CASSHRFPQETQYF; j_gene: TRBJ2-5; len: 14; v_gene: TRBV27; d_gene: .; abundance: few
CDR3nt: TGTGCCAGCAGTTACACCGGGACAAAAGCTTTCTTT; CDR3aa: CASSYTGTKAFF; j_gene: TRBJ1-1; len: 12; v_gene: TRBV6-2/TRBV6-3; d_gene: .; abundance: few
CDR3nt: TGTGCCAGCAGCTTGTTACTAGCGGCCGAGACCCAGTACTTC; CDR3aa: CASSLLLAAETQYF; j_gene: TRBJ2-5; len: 14; v_gene: TRBV7-2; d_gene: TRBD2; abundance: .
CDR3nt: TGTGCCAGCAGCTTTCGGTTGACAGACACCGGGGAGCTGTTTTTT; CDR3aa: CASSFRLTDTGELFF; j_gene: TRBJ2-2; len: 15; v_gene: TRBV5-8; d_gene: .; abundance: .